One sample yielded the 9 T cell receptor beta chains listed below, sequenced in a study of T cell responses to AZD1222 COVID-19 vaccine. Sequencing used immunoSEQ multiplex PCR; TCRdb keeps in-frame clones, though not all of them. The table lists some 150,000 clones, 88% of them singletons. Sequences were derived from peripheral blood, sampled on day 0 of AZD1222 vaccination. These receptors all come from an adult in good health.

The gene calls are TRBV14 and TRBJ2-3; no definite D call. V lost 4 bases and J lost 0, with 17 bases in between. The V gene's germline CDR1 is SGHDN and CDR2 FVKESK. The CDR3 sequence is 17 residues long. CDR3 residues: CASSRRVGRPSTDTQYF. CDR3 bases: TGTGCCAGCAGCCGCCGGGTTGGGCGTCCTAGCACAGATACGCAGTATTTT.

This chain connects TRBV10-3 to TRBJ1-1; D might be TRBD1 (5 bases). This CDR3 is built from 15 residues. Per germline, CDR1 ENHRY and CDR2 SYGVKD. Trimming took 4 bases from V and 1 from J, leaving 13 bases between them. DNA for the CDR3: TGTGCCATCAGTGGGGCGGGCAGGGAGAACACTGAAGCTTTCTTT. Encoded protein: CAISGAGRENTEAFF.

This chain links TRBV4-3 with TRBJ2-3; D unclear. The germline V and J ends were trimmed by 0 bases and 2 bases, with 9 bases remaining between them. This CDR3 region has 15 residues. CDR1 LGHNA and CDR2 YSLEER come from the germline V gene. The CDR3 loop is CASSQEGYPTDTQYF. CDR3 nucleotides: TGCGCCAGCAGCCAAGAAGGGTACCCCACAGATACGCAGTATTTT.

CDR3 coding DNA: TGTGCCAGCAGCTTAGCTAGCGGAAACTACGAGCAGTACTTC. The encoded protein is CASSLASGNYEQYF. The chain uses TRBV7-9 and TRBJ2-7; a weak D match, TRBD2 (6 bases). V lost 0 bases, J lost 3 bases, and 9 bases lay in between. CDR1 is SEHNR, CDR2 FQNEAQ, per germline (reference sequence). This CDR3 spans 14 amino acids.

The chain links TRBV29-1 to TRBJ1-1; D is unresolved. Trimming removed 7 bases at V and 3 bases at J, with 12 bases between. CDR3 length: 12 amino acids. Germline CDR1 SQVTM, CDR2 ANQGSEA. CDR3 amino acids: CSAPGGHTEAFF. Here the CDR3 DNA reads TGCAGCGCCCCGGGAGGTCACACTGAAGCTTTCTTT.

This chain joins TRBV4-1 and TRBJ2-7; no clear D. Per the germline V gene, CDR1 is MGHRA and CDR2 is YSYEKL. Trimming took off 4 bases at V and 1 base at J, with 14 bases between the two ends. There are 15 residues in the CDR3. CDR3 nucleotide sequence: TGCGCCAGCAGCCCCATGAATGTCCCTTCCTACGAGCAGTACTTC. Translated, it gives CASSPMNVPSYEQYF.

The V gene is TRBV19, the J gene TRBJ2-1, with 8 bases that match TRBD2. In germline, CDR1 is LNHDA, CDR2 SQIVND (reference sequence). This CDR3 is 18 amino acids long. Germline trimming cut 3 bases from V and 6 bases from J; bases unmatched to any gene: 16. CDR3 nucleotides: TGTGCCAGTAGTATCTACGGATCAGGAGCGGGAGTTGCCAATGAGCAGTTCTTC. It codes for CASSIYGSGAGVANEQFF.

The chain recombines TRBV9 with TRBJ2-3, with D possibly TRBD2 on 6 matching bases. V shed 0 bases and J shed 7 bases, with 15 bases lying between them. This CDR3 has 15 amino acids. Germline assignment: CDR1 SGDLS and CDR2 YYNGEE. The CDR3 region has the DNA TGTGCCAGCAGCGTAGTCCCAGGTGGGGGGAATACGCAGTATTTT. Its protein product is CASSVVPGGGNTQYF.

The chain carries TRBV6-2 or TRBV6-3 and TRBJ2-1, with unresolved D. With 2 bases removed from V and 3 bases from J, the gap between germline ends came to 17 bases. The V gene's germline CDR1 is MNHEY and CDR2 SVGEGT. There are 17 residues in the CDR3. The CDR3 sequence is CASSYDSPGSYYNEQFF. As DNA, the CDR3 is TGTGCCAGCAGTTACGATTCTCCGGGTTCGTACTACAATGAGCAGTTCTTC.